What follows describes a single TCR beta chain. In the authors' methods: Estimation of nucleated cell counts relied on the amplification of reference gene primers. The data were produced by immunoSEQ multiplex PCR, yet TCRdb's version contains in-frame clones alone and is incomplete. For V, J and clone size, that table is used; D and trimming come from the DNA. The sample includes 70,000 to 100,000 clones, approximately 78% seen only once; the top ten take approximately 6.7%. This specimen belongs to a study of blood T cell repertoires in COVID-19. On the study more broadly: Sites in the United States, Italy and Spain provided acute and convalescent COVID-19 samples. T cells, B-cell-depleted T cells, or PBMCs provided the cDNA or gDNA that served as material.

CDR3 size: 15 residues. The germline gives CDR1 SGHNT, CDR2 YYREEE (reference sequence). V lost 1 base and J 5 bases, leaving 15 bases between the germline ends. The genes are TRBV5-4 and TRBJ1-2, with D maybe TRBD1 (6 bases). This clonotype was obtained from a man aged 50-60 years with active or convalescent COVID-19. Sequences were obtained from peripheral blood. The CDR3 protein is CASSLFSGAGYGYTF. CDR3 sequence (DNA): TGTGCCAGCAGCTTGTTCTCAGGGGCTGGTTATGGCTACACCTTC.